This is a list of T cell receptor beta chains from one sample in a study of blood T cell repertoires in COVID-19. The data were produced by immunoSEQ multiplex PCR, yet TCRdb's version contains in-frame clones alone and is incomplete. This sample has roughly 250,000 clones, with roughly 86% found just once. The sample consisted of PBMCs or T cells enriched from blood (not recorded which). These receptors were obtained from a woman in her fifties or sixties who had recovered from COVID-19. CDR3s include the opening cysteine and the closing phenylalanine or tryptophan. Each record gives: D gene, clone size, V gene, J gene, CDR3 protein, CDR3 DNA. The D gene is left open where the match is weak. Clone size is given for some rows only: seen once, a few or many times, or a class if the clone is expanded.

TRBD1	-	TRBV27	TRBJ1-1	CASSLSGQGTLKKLF	TGTGCCAGCAGTTTATCCGGACAGGGGACGCTTAAAAAGCTCTTT
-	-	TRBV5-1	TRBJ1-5	CASSPGDTDNQPQHF	TGCGCCAGCAGCCCTGGGGACACCGACAATCAGCCCCAGCATTTT
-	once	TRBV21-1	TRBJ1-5	CASSKRPDMNGQPQHF	TGTGCCAGCAGCAAAAGGCCCGACATGAATGGTCAGCCCCAGCATTTT
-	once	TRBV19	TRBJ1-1	CASSSAGMNTISAFF	TGTGCCAGTAGTTCCGCCGGGATGAACACAATTTCAGCTTTCTTT
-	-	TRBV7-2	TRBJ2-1	CASSSHPGLQQFF	TGTGCCAGCAGCTCACATCCGGGACTGCAGCAGTTCTTC
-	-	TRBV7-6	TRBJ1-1	CASSGAENTEAFF	TGTGCCAGCAGTGGGGCGGAGAACACTGAAGCTTTCTTT
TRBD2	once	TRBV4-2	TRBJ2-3	CASSQDFFVAGGQNTQYF	TGTGCCAGCAGCCAAGATTTTTTTGTAGCGGGAGGGCAAAATACGCAGTATTTT
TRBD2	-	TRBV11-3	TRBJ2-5	CASSRGDQETQYF	TGTGCCAGCAGTCGGGGGGACCAAGAGACCCAGTACTTC
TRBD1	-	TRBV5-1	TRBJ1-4	CASSLGQGYNEKLFF	TGCGCCAGCAGCTTGGGACAGGGGTATAATGAAAAACTGTTTTTT
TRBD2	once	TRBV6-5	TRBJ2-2	CASRAGPTNTGELFF	TGTGCCAGCAGAGCGGGGCCGACGAACACCGGGGAGCTGTTTTTT
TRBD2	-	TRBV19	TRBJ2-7	CASSRGLAGGNYEQYF	TGTGCCAGTAGCCGCGGACTAGCGGGTGGGAACTACGAGCAGTACTTC
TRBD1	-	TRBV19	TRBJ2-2	CASNHRGIANTGELFF	TGTGCCAGTAACCACAGGGGGATCGCGAACACCGGGGAGCTGTTTTTT
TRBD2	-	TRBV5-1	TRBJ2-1	CASSYLAGGENNEQFF	TGCGCCAGCAGCTACTTAGCGGGAGGGGAGAACAATGAGCAGTTCTTC
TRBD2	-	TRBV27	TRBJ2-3	CASSLPPRGSVTDTQYF	TGTGCCAGCAGTTTACCCCCCCGCGGGAGTGTAACAGATACGCAGTATTTT
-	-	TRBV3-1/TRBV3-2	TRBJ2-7	CASSLTGRGGRGAYEQYF	TGTGCCAGCAGCCTTACGGGGCGTGGTGGCAGGGGGGCCTACGAGCAGTACTTC
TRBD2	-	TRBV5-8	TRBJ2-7	CASSLGLAATTEQYF	TGTGCCAGCAGCTTAGGACTAGCGGCCACGACCGAGCAGTACTTC
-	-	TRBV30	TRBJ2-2	CAWRESGVTGELFF	TGTGCCTGGAGGGAATCAGGGGTAACCGGGGAGCTGTTTTTT